These T cell receptor beta chains were read from a single sample in a study of cytomegalovirus exposure and HLA in healthy donors. Clones were read by immunoSEQ multiplex PCR, and TCRdb kept only the in-frame ones, dropping some. The sample has approximately 120,000 clones, nearly 70% seen once. The sequenced sample was PBMCs. The receptors here all came from a woman between 65 and 79 years old in good health and CMV-seropositive. The CDR3 runs from the conserved cysteine through the conserved F or W. D genes are given only for firm matches. Size is omitted from some rows. Given values are once, few, many or a class for expanded clones.

j_gene | d_gene | len | v_gene | abundance | CDR3nt | CDR3aa
TRBJ1-3 | . | 16 | TRBV5-1 | . | TGCGCCAGCAGCTTGGGAGAAGCCTACTCTGGAAACACCATATATTTT | CASSLGEAYSGNTIYF
TRBJ1-3 | . | 12 | TRBV29-1 | . | TGCAGCGCTACGGGAACTGGAAACACCATATATTTT | CSATGTGNTIYF
TRBJ1-1 | . | 13 | TRBV12-5 | . | TGTGCTAGTGGTGTAATACAGGGTACTGAAGCTTTCTTT | CASGVIQGTEAFF
TRBJ2-6 | . | 15 | TRBV18 | . | TGTGCCAGCTCACCAGAGGGCCCCAGGGCCAACGTCCTGACTTTC | CASSPEGPRANVLTF
TRBJ1-2 | TRBD1 | 16 | TRBV5-1 | . | TGCGCCAGCAGCGAGGGACAGGGATCCCCTCTCTATGGCTACACCTTC | CASSEGQGSPLYGYTF
TRBJ1-1 | . | 14 | TRBV5-1 | . | TGCGCCAGCAGCTTACAGGGTAAGAACACTGAAGCTTTCTTT | CASSLQGKNTEAFF
TRBJ2-2 | TRBD2 | 14 | TRBV30 | . | TGTGCCTGGAGTGTACTCAGGGAGGGCGGGGAGCTGTTTTTT | CAWSVLREGGELFF
TRBJ2-1 | TRBD2 | 16 | TRBV2 | few | TGTGCCAGCAGGGGGCTAGCGGGGGGCGCCTACAATGAGCAGTTCTTC | CASRGLAGGAYNEQFF
TRBJ2-5 | TRBD1 | 13 | TRBV5-6 | . | TGTGCCAGCTCCGGGACAGCGAAAGAGACCCAGTACTTC | CASSGTAKETQYF
TRBJ2-3 | . | 18 | TRBV9 | . | TGTGCCAGCAGCGTAGTTTGTGTCGGGGGAAGCTCCACAGATACGCAGTATTTT | CASSVVCVGGSSTDTQYF
TRBJ2-7 | . | 13 | TRBV6-1 | . | TGTGCCAGCGAGGCAAACGTCGGGAACGAGCAGTACTTC | CASEANVGNEQYF
TRBJ1-5 | . | 17 | TRBV5-4 | . | TGTGCCAGCAGCTTGGGGCCCGGGACATATAGCAATCAGCCCCAGCATTTT | CASSLGPGTYSNQPQHF
TRBJ1-4 | . | 15 | TRBV7-2 | once | TGTGCCAGCAGCTTGGCTTCTGGGGGAGGTGAAAAACTGTTTTTT | CASSLASGGGEKLFF
TRBJ1-2 | TRBD1 | 16 | TRBV5-1 | few | TGCGCCAGCAGCCTAAAACCGGGACAGGGGAACTATGGCTACACCTTC | CASSLKPGQGNYGYTF
TRBJ2-2 | TRBD1 | 15 | TRBV7-6 | . | TGTGCCAGCAGCTTAGGGGGGACAGGGGCCGGGGAGCTGTTTTTT | CASSLGGTGAGELFF
TRBJ1-2 | . | 12 | TRBV6-5 | few | TGTGCCAGCAGCCTAGGGCAGGGCAGCTACACCTTC | CASSLGQGSYTF
TRBJ2-1 | . | 12 | TRBV4-2 | . | TGTGCCGGCAGCCAAGATTACGGGGTCCAGTTCTTC | CAGSQDYGVQFF
TRBJ2-6 | TRBD2 | 15 | TRBV7-7 | . | TGTGCCAGCAGCCAGGGAGGGGCTGGGGCCAACGTCCTGACTTTC | CASSQGGAGANVLTF
TRBJ1-1 | TRBD1 | 16 | TRBV11-2 | few | TGTGCCAGCAGCCCACGGACAGGGACAACGAACACTGAAGCTTTCTTT | CASSPRTGTTNTEAFF
TRBJ2-1 | TRBD1 | 13 | TRBV6-6 | . | TGTGCCAGCACCGACAGGGGATACAATGAGCAGTTCTTC | CASTDRGYNEQFF
TRBJ2-7 | TRBD1 | 14 | TRBV29-1 | . | TGCAGCGTTGATCCGGGACAGGGTTCCTACGAGCAGTACTTC | CSVDPGQGSYEQYF
TRBJ1-4 | TRBD1 | 14 | TRBV9 | . | TGTGCCAGCAGCAAACGGACAGGGGAGGAAAAACTGTTTTTT | CASSKRTGEEKLFF
TRBJ2-7 | TRBD1 | 14 | TRBV6-1 | few | TGTGCCAGCACTAGACAGGGTGGTTCCTACGAGCAGTACTTC | CASTRQGGSYEQYF
TRBJ2-3 | . | 16 | TRBV19 | . | TGTGCCAGTAAAACTTCGGGGGGCGGTGGCACAGATACGCAGTATTTT | CASKTSGGGGTDTQYF
TRBJ2-2 | . | 12 | TRBV7-3 | . | TGTGCCAGCAGCTACTTGACCGGGGAGCTGTTTTTT | CASSYLTGELFF
TRBJ2-7 | TRBD2 | 15 | TRBV5-1 | . | TGCGCCAGCAGCCCTGGGACTAGCGGGGGCTACGAGCAGTACTTC | CASSPGTSGGYEQYF
TRBJ1-6 | TRBD1 | 14 | TRBV27 | . | TGTGCCAGCAGAAGGACAGGGGGAGAATTCACCCTCCACTTT | CASRRTGGEFTLHF
TRBJ1-4 | TRBD1 | 15 | TRBV6-6 | many | TGTGCCAGCAGTTACCGACAGGGTGATAATGAAAAACTGTTTTTT | CASSYRQGDNEKLFF
TRBJ2-3 | TRBD2 | 14 | TRBV5-1 | . | TGCGCCAGCAGCCTAGGGACTAGTGCAGATACGCAGTATTTT | CASSLGTSADTQYF
TRBJ2-7 | . | 15 | TRBV19 | once | TGTGCCAGTAGTATCAACACCCAAGGAGCGTACGAGCAGTACTTC | CASSINTQGAYEQYF
TRBJ1-2 | TRBD1 | 18 | TRBV7-2 | . | TGTGCCAGCAGCTTAGCCAGCCTCCCAGGGGGGAAGGGCTATGGCTACACCTTC | CASSLASLPGGKGYGYTF
TRBJ2-2 | . | 15 | TRBV5-1 | . | TGCGCCAGCAGCTTGGGGCGGGGCGGCACCGGGGAGCTGTTTTTT | CASSLGRGGTGELFF
TRBJ2-3 | . | 16 | TRBV2 | . | TGTGCCAGCAAGGATGCGAGGGGGATGAGCACAGATACGCAGTATTTT | CASKDARGMSTDTQYF
TRBJ1-2 | TRBD1 | 16 | TRBV6-5 | . | TGTGCCAGCAGTTCGGACAGGGTAGAGGATAACTATGGCTACACCTTC | CASSSDRVEDNYGYTF
TRBJ1-1 | . | 14 | TRBV6-6 | . | TGTGCCAGCAGAACCGGGACAAGGAACACTGAAGCTTTCTTT | CASRTGTRNTEAFF
TRBJ2-3 | . | 12 | TRBV5-1 | . | TGCGCCAGCAGCCGGAGCACAGATACGCAGTATTTT | CASSRSTDTQYF
TRBJ1-2 | . | 15 | TRBV10-3 | . | TGTGCCATCAGTACCCTGGACCAAGGACTCTATGGCTACACCTTC | CAISTLDQGLYGYTF
TRBJ2-2 | TRBD2 | 16 | TRBV11-3 | . | TGTGCCAGCAGTCCAGACGGGGGGGGCCGTCCCGGGGAGCTGTTTTTT | CASSPDGGGRPGELFF
TRBJ1-5 | . | 14 | TRBV6-1 | . | TGTGCCAGCAGTCTTGGACAGAACAATCAGCCCCAGCATTTT | CASSLGQNNQPQHF
TRBJ1-6 | . | 14 | TRBV4-2 | . | TGTGCCAGCAGCCAAGATGTAAAAAATTCACCCCTCCACTTT | CASSQDVKNSPLHF
TRBJ1-1 | . | 14 | TRBV29-1 | . | TGCAGCGTCGGCTTAGGGACATCGAACACTGAAGCTTTCTTT | CSVGLGTSNTEAFF
TRBJ1-1 | . | 13 | TRBV6-1 | few | TGTGCCAGCAGTGAAAATCAGAACACTGAAGCTTTCTTT | CASSENQNTEAFF
TRBJ2-3 | . | 13 | TRBV11-2 | once | TGTGCCAGCAGCCCCGGAGCTTTGGATACGCAGTATTTT | CASSPGALDTQYF